Reported below is one TCR beta chain. The record originates from a study of cytomegalovirus exposure and HLA in healthy donors. The overall study: Earlier, roughly 120 million unique TCR beta sequences were recovered from about 170 million T cells by an analysis.

Donors counted as nominally healthy when sampled, yet unrecorded immune exposures were likely. A multiplex PCR was run with 60 Vbeta primers and 13 Jbeta primers. Sequencing used immunoSEQ multiplex PCR; TCRdb keeps in-frame clones, though not all of them. Altogether nearly 110,000 clones are present, approximately 70% being singletons, with the ten largest covering 0.79%. The sequencing sample was made of PBMCs. This sequence was found in a boy between 10 and 17 years old in good health and CMV-seronegative.

CDR3 protein: CASRETGVRGNTIYF. The CDR3 DNA reads TGTGCCAGCAGGGAAACAGGGGTGCGGGGAAACACCATATATTTT. This chain joins TRBV11-2 and TRBJ1-3; 7 bases agree with TRBD1. The CDR3 has 15 residues. The J segment lost 4 bases and the V segment lost 6 bases, leaving 9 bases of the junction unmatched. Germline values: CDR1 SGHAT, CDR2 FQNNGV.